This T cell receptor beta chain is drawn from a study of identical twins. This clonotype was picked up a small number of times. Trimming pared 0 bases from V and 7 bases from J, leaving 7 bases between. The germline V gene has CDR1 SGHTA and CDR2 FQGTGA. The CDR3 sequence is 14 residues long. TCRdb recomputed calls from the 5' RACE reads with MiXCR, one row per CDR3 protein. The table records 450,000 to 500,000 distinct CDR3 sequences, around 15% of them present only once. The data also belong to a second study, concerning yellow fever vaccine responses in identical twins.

V is TRBV7-3 and J is TRBJ1-6, with unresolved D. The sample was CD4+ T cells sorted from blood. The clonotype was recovered from a young woman in good health. CDR3 sequence: CASSLTRRNSPLHF. As DNA, the CDR3 is TGTGCCAGCAGCTTAACTCGGCGGAATTCACCCCTCCACTTT. The whole variable domain, filled in from reference TRBV7-3 and TRBJ1-6, reads GAGVSQTPSNKVTEKGKYVELRCDPISGHTALYWYRQSLGQGPEFLIYFQGTGAADDSGLPNDRFFAVRPEGSVSTLKIQRTERGDSAVYLCASSLTRRNSPLHFGNGTRLTVT.